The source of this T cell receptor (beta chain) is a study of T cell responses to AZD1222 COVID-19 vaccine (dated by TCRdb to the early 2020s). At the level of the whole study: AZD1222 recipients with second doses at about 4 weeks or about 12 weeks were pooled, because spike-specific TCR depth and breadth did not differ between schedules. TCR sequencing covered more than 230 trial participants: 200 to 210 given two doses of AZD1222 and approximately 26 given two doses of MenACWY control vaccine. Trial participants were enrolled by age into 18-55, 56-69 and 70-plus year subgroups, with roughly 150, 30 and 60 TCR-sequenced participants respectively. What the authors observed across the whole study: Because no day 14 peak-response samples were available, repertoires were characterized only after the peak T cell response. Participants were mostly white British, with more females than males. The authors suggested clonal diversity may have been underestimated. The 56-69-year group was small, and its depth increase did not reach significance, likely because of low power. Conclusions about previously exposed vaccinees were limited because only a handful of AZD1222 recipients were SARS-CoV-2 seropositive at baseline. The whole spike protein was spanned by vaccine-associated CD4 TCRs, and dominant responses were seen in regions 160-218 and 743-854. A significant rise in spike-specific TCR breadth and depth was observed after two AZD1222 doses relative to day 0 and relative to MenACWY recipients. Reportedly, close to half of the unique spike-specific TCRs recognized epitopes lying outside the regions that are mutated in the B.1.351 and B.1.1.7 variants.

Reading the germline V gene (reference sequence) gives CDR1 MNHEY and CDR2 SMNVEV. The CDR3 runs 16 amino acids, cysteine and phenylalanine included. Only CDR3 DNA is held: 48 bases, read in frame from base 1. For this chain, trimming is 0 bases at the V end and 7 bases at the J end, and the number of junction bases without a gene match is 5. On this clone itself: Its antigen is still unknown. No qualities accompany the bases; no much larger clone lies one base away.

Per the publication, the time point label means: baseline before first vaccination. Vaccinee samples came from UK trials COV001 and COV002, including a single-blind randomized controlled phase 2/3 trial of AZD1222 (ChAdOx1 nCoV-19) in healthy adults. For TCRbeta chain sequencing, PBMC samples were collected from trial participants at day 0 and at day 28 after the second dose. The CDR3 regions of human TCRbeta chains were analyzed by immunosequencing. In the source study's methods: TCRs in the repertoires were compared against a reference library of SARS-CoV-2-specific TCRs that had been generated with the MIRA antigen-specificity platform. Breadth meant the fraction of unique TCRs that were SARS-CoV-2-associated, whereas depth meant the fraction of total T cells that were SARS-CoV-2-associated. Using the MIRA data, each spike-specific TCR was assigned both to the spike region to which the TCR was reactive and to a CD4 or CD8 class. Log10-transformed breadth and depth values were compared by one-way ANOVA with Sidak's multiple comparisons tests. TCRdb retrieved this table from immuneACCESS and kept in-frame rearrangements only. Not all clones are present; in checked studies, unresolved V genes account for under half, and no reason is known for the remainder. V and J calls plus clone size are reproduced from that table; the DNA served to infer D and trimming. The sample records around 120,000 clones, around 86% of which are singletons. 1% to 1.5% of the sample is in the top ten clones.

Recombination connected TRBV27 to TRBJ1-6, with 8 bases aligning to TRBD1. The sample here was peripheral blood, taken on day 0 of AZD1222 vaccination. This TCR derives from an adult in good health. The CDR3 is CASSLSMTGVNSPLHF. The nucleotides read TGTGCCAGCAGTTTATCGATGACAGGGGTCAATTCACCCCTCCACTTT.